Shown below are 27 T cell receptor beta chains from a single sample sequenced in a study of blood T cell repertoires in COVID-19. Only in-frame clones appear in the TCRdb table, and some are missing; sequencing was by immunoSEQ multiplex PCR. The sample gives about 200,000 clones, 78% of which show up once; about 3% is in the top ten. Source material: peripheral blood. These receptors came from a woman aged 80 or older with active or convalescent COVID-19.

The chain uses TRBV14 and TRBJ1-1; D is uncertain. The germline V gene has CDR1 SGHDN and CDR2 FVKESK. This CDR3 comprises 14 residues. The germline V and J ends were trimmed by 1 base and 4 bases, with 10 bases remaining between them. This CDR3 reads CASSQAGMGTEAFF. Written as DNA, the CDR3 is TGTGCCAGCAGCCAAGCGGGAATGGGCACTGAAGCTTTCTTT.

The genes are TRBV2 and TRBJ1-6, with TRBD1 as a possible D gene (5 bases). V shed 7 bases and J shed 9 bases, with 19 bases lying between them. The CDR3 extends over 15 amino acids. The germline V gene encodes CDR1 SNHLY and CDR2 FYNNEI. This CDR3 reads CASTPGGGGGSPLHF. The CDR3 coding sequence is TGTGCCAGCACTCCGGGGGGGGGAGGCGGTTCACCCCTCCACTTT.

The chain links TRBV27 to TRBJ1-2, with D maybe TRBD1 (5 bases). Germline CDR1 reads MNHEY; CDR2 reads SMNVEV (reference sequence). Trimming stripped 5 bases from V and 4 bases from J, with 17 bases between. CDR3 length: 15 amino acids. CDR3 in DNA: TGTGCCAGCAGTCCGCGGGACGGATCGGGCTATGGCTACACCTTC. As protein: CASSPRDGSGYGYTF.

The CDR3 is CSASDYRFNEQFF. The CDR3, as DNA: TGCAGTGCTAGTGACTACAGGTTCAATGAGCAGTTCTTC. The V gene is TRBV20-1, the J gene TRBJ2-1, with D possibly called TRBD1 or TRBD2 (5 bases each). The germline CDR1 and CDR2 sequences are DFQATT and SNEGSKA (reference sequence). V lost 3 bases and J 6 bases, leaving 12 bases between the germline ends. The CDR3 extends over 13 amino acids.

The chain couples TRBV18 to TRBJ2-7; TRBD2 agrees at 9 bases. There are 15 residues in the CDR3. Germline V gene sequence: CDR1 KGHSH, CDR2 LQKENI. V was clipped by 4 bases and J by 0 bases; unmatched bases: 4. The CDR3 region is CASSRTAGGSYEQYF. CDR3 DNA: TGTGCCAGCTCACGAACAGCGGGGGGCTCCTACGAGCAGTACTTC. Combining the CDR3 with reference TRBV18 and TRBJ2-7 gives the whole variable domain NAGVMQNPRHLVRRRGQEARLRCSPMKGHSHVYWYRQLPEEGLKFMVYLQKENIIDESGMPKERFSAEFPKEGPSILRIQQVVRGDSAAYFCASSRTAGGSYEQYFGPGTRLTVT.

In its sample, this clone was seen once. The chain joins TRBV19 to TRBJ1-5; D remains ambiguous. Germline CDR1 reads LNHDA; CDR2 reads SQIVND (reference sequence). V gave up 2 bases and J gave up 5 bases, with 13 bases separating them. This CDR3 region has 15 residues. The CDR3 DNA is TGTGCCAGTAGTATAAGGTCTGGGAGCCATCAGCCCCAGCATTTT. Protein product: CASSIRSGSHQPQHF. Drawing the rest from reference TRBV19 and TRBJ1-5, the complete variable domain is DGGITQSPKYLFRKEGQNVTLSCEQNLNHDAMYWYRQDPGQGLRLIYYSQIVNDFQKGDIAEGYSVSREKKESFPLTVTSAQKNPTAFYLCASSIRSGSHQPQHFGDGTRLSIL.

The J gene is TRBJ2-5, the V gene TRBV28, with 7 bases that match TRBD1. There are 14 residues in the CDR3. Germline V gene data show CDR1 as MDHEN and CDR2 as SYDVKM. V shed 6 bases, J shed 7 bases, and the junction held 11 bases outside the gene matches. The CDR3 coding sequence is TGTGCCAGCAGCTCGACAGGGTTCCGTTGGACCCAGTACTTC. Translation: CASSSTGFRWTQYF.

The chain combines TRBV14 with TRBJ1-1; D is perhaps TRBD1 (6 bases). The CDR3 runs 14 residues. The germline CDR1 and CDR2 sequences are SGHDN and FVKESK. Deletions cut 0 bases from V and 6 bases from J, with 11 bases between. Written as DNA, the CDR3 is TGTGCCAGCAGCCAAGATCCAGGGGTGCCTGAAGCTTTCTTT. This translates into CASSQDPGVPEAFF.

This chain joins TRBV15 and TRBJ2-1, with 9 bases lining up with TRBD2. The CDR3 has 18 amino acids. The germline CDR1 and CDR2 sequences are LNHNV and YYDKDF (reference sequence). J gave up 4 bases and V 0 bases, and 10 bases lay outside the gene matches. The CDR3 DNA follows: TGTGCCACCAGCAGAGAGGGGGTAGCGGGGGATTTTTACAATGAGCAGTTCTTC. Translation: CATSREGVAGDFYNEQFF.

The rearrangement uses TRBV7-9 and TRBJ2-1; possible D gene TRBD2, 5 bases. The CDR3 consists of 13 residues. Germline V gives CDR1 SEHNR, CDR2 FQNEAQ (reference sequence). Trimming took 0 bases from V and 8 from J, leaving 8 bases between them. The CDR3 spells CASSLAAGDEQFF. For the CDR3, the DNA is TGTGCCAGCAGCTTAGCGGCCGGGGATGAGCAGTTCTTC.

This sequence joins TRBV5-6 and TRBJ1-4, with 10 bases matching TRBD1. The CDR3 loop spans 16 amino acids. Germline trimming cut 2 bases from V and 7 bases from J; bases unmatched to any gene: 8. Germline loops: CDR1 SGHDT, CDR2 YYEEEE. The CDR3 reads CASSLYKTGGGEKLFF. CDR3 nucleotides: TGTGCCAGCAGCTTATACAAGACAGGGGGCGGTGAAAAACTGTTTTTT.

The sample holds one count of this clone. The rearrangement uses TRBV19 and TRBJ2-3; 11 bases map to TRBD2. Germline V gene data show CDR1 as LNHDA and CDR2 as SQIVND (reference sequence). V lost 4 bases and J lost 2; bases outside the gene matches: 17. CDR3 length: 20 amino acids. CDR3 DNA: TGTGCCAGTAGTAGACGCCTAGCGGGGGGCCGGGCCGGCTACACAGATACGCAGTATTTT. Residues: CASSRRLAGGRAGYTDTQYF. Filled out from reference TRBV19 and TRBJ2-3, the complete variable domain reads DGGITQSPKYLFRKEGQNVTLSCEQNLNHDAMYWYRQDPGQGLRLIYYSQIVNDFQKGDIAEGYSVSREKKESFPLTVTSAQKNPTAFYLCASSRRLAGGRAGYTDTQYFGPGTRLTVL.

The chain employs TRBV5-1 and TRBJ1-1; D is perhaps TRBD1 (5 bases). The V and J ends lost 2 bases and 5 bases respectively, with 13 bases between them. The CDR3 has 14 residues. Germline CDR1 reads SGHRS; CDR2 reads YFSETQ. For the CDR3, the DNA is TGCGCCAGCAGCTTTGGTGGACAAGATACTGAAGCTTTCTTT. Translation gives CASSFGGQDTEAFF.

The rearrangement links TRBV3-1 (or the pseudogene TRBV3-2) to TRBJ2-1; 13 bases align to TRBD2. Germline trimming cut 4 bases from V and 14 bases from J; bases unmatched to any gene: 14. This CDR3 has 16 residues. Germline loops: CDR1 LGHDT, CDR2 YNNKEL (reference sequence). Here the CDR3 DNA reads TGTGCCAGCAGCCCGTCAGGACTAGCGGGGGCCCAAAAAAAGTTCTTC. Its translation: CASSPSGLAGAQKKFF.

This clone appeared once. The chain carries TRBV27 and TRBJ2-1, with TRBD2 identical over 9 bases. V lost 3 bases, J lost 6 bases, and 9 bases stayed unmatched. This CDR3 has 16 amino acids. CDR1 and CDR2 (germline): MNHEY, SMNVEV (reference sequence). The CDR3 DNA is TGTGCCAGCAGTTTTGACGAGCGGGGGGCGCTCAATGAGCAGTTCTTC. Residues: CASSFDERGALNEQFF.

This clone has just a few counts. J is TRBJ2-3 and V is TRBV3-1 (or the pseudogene TRBV3-2); 7 bases agree with TRBD2. Germline loops: CDR1 LGHDT, CDR2 YNNKEL (reference sequence). With 5 bases clipped from V and 3 bases from J, the junction kept 11 bases outside the gene matches. This CDR3 region has 16 residues. The CDR3 bases are TGTGCCAGCAGCAGGGATGTCCGGGGGGTTACAGATACGCAGTATTTT. Translating gives CASSRDVRGVTDTQYF.

J is TRBJ1-3 and V is TRBV7-9; possibly TRBD1 for D (6 bases). This CDR3 has 18 amino acids. V dropped 5 bases and J dropped 0 bases, with 20 bases sitting between them. The V gene's germline CDR1 is SEHNR and CDR2 FQNEAQ (reference sequence). The CDR3 DNA follows: TGTGCCAGCAGCCCCAGGGGTGGCAGCCCTTACTCTGGAAACACCATATATTTT. Encoded protein: CASSPRGGSPYSGNTIYF.

V and J are TRBV6-2 or TRBV6-3 and TRBJ2-7; 11 bases are shared with TRBD2. The CDR3 runs 16 residues. Trimming removed 0 bases from V and 6 bases from J; junction bases left unmatched: 7. Germline loops: CDR1 MNHEY, CDR2 SVGEGT. This CDR3 is CASSYSHSGGAGEQYF. As DNA, the CDR3 is TGTGCCAGCAGTTACTCTCATAGCGGGGGGGCCGGCGAGCAGTACTTC.

The rearrangement joins TRBV6-6 to TRBJ2-5, with 9 bases that match TRBD2. The CDR3 loop spans 18 amino acids. The trim removed 5 bases at V and 1 base at J, leaving 14 bases unmatched. Germline V CDR1 and CDR2: MNHNY, SVGAGI (reference sequence). The CDR3 loop is CASSPRIAGAAFQETQYF. The CDR3 nucleotides are TGTGCCAGCAGTCCCCGGATAGCGGGGGCCGCCTTCCAAGAGACCCAGTACTTC.

The V and J genes are TRBV6-1 and TRBJ2-5, with 7 bases matching TRBD1. With V trimmed by 0 bases and J by 6 bases, 4 bases remained unmatched. In germline, CDR1 is MNHNS, CDR2 SASEGT. CDR3 length: 14 residues. DNA of the CDR3: TGTGCCAGCAGTGAAGCTGGACAGGCCCAGACCCAGTACTTC. This sequence encodes CASSEAGQAQTQYF.

The V call is TRBV4-1, the J call TRBJ2-7; D not resolved. Looked up from germline, CDR1 is MGHRA and CDR2 is YSYEKL. Trimming removed 0 bases from V and 3 bases from J, with 12 bases in between. The CDR3 has 15 amino acids. The CDR3 reads CASSQDWASYYEQYF. The CDR3 DNA follows: TGCGCCAGCAGCCAAGATTGGGCTTCCTACTACGAGCAGTACTTC.

This rearrangement joins TRBV19 to TRBJ1-2; TRBD1 matches at 7 bases. CDR1 LNHDA and CDR2 SQIVND come from the germline V gene (reference sequence). The CDR3 sequence is 16 residues long. V dropped 6 bases and J dropped 6; count of bases not matched to a gene: 16. Here the CDR3 reads CASRQDTGAPMDGYTF. Here the CDR3 DNA reads TGTGCCAGTAGACAAGACACAGGGGCCCCTATGGATGGCTACACCTTC.

The chain employs TRBV19 and TRBJ1-1, with D unresolved. This CDR3 contains 14 residues. Trimming shortened V by 4 bases and J by 1 base, and 10 bases separated the two germline ends. CDR1 and CDR2 from the germline V gene are LNHDA and SQIVND (reference sequence). CDR3 sequence: CASSRRAENTEAFF. CDR3 DNA sequence: TGTGCCAGTAGTAGGAGAGCTGAGAACACTGAAGCTTTCTTT. Variable domain in full (rest from reference TRBV19 and TRBJ1-1): DGGITQSPKYLFRKEGQNVTLSCEQNLNHDAMYWYRQDPGQGLRLIYYSQIVNDFQKGDIAEGYSVSREKKESFPLTVTSAQKNPTAFYLCASSRRAENTEAFFGQGTRLTVV.

The J gene is TRBJ2-1, the V gene TRBV20-1; D is unresolved. The CDR3 is made up of 11 amino acids. CDR1 and CDR2 from the germline V gene are DFQATT and SNEGSKA (reference sequence). V lost 1 base to trimming and J lost 9 bases, with 7 bases between them. CDR3 residues: CSARAVLEQFF. The CDR3 DNA follows: TGCAGTGCTAGAGCCGTCCTTGAGCAGTTCTTC.

This chain connects TRBV9 to TRBJ1-5; D remains unclear. Germline values: CDR1 SGDLS, CDR2 YYNGEE. The V end lost 3 bases, the J end lost 0 bases, and 10 bases lay between the germline ends. The CDR3 totals 15 residues. This CDR3 is CASSGDAFSNQPQHF. The CDR3 DNA reads as TGTGCCAGCAGCGGAGATGCGTTTAGCAATCAGCCCCAGCATTTT.

This clone was counted many times. The chain joins TRBV5-1 to TRBJ1-2, with 10 bases aligning to TRBD1. Unmatched junction bases numbered 5, after V lost 4 bases and J lost 8 bases. This CDR3 has 13 amino acids. The germline V gene encodes CDR1 SGHRS and CDR2 YFSETQ. As DNA, the CDR3 is TGCGCCAGCAGCCCCGCGGACAGGGGGGGCTACACCTTC. Translation gives CASSPADRGGYTF.

This sequence joins TRBV6-4 and TRBJ2-2; 11 nucleotides line up with TRBD2. The CDR3 covers 16 residues. From germline, CDR1 is MRHNA and CDR2 SNTAGT. Germline trimming cut 5 bases from V and 2 bases from J; bases unmatched to any gene: 4. The CDR3 nucleotides read TGTGCCAGCAGTCGTAGCGGGGGGGCCAACACCGGGGAGCTGTTTTTT. It codes for CASSRSGGANTGELFF.